The entry below gives a single T cell receptor beta chain sequence along with its context. The data belong to a study of blood T cells in healthy people across ages. Drawn from each donor were 9 to 10 milliliters of peripheral blood. The CDR3 has 14 residues. V was cut by 4 bases and J by 4 bases, with 13 bases left in between. The germline V gene encodes CDR1 MDHEN and CDR2 SYDVKM. A J-beta primer mix and a sample-barcoded 5' primer were used in a second PCR of about 7 to 12 cycles. From each sample, at least 3 million paired-end reads containing CDR3 were obtained. One entry per CDR3 protein, called by TCRdb with MiXCR from the 5' RACE reads. Of around 820,000 distinct CDR3 sequences in the sample, approximately 25% were seen once. This sample was shared with a second study, whose subject was T cells of mothers and their children. That investigation notes: The study found slightly higher but non-significant overlap in related versus unrelated mother-child pairs.

The V and J genes are TRBV28 and TRBJ1-2; a possible D gene is TRBD1 (6 bases). The TCR was taken from a boy between 10 and 17 years old in good health. The sequenced material came from blood. The CDR3 sequence is CASSSIGQSYGYTF. The CDR3 DNA sequence: TGTGCCAGCAGTTCTATAGGACAGAGCTATGGCTACACCTTC.